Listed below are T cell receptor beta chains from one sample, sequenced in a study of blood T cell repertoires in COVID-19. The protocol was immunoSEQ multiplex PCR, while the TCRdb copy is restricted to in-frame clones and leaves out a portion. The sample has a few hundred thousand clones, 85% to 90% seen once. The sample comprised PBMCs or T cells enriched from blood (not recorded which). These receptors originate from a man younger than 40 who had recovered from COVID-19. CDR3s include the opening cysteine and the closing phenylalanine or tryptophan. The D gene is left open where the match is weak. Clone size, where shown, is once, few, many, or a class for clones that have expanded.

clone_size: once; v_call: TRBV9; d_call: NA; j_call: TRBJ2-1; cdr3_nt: TGTGCCAGCAGCGCGGGAAGCCTAAATGAGCAGTTCTTC; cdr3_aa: CASSAGSLNEQFF
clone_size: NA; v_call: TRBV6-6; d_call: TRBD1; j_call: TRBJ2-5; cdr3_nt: TGTGCCAGCAGGGGACAGGGGGAGACCCAGTACTTC; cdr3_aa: CASRGQGETQYF
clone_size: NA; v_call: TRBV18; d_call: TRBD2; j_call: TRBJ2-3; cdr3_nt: TGTGCCAGCTCACAACTAGCGGGGTCTAGCACAGATACGCAGTATTTT; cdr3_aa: CASSQLAGSSTDTQYF
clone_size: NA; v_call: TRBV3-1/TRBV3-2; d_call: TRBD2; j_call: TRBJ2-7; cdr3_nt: TGTGCCAGCAGCCAAGATCCTCTAGCGGGAGGCCACCACGAGCAGTACTTC; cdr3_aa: CASSQDPLAGGHHEQYF
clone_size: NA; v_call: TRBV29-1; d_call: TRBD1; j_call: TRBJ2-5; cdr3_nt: TGCAGCGTCGCACCGGGACAGCAAGAGACCCAGTACTTC; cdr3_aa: CSVAPGQQETQYF
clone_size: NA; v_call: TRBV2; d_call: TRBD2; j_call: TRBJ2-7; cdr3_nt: TGTGCCAGCAGTCGGACTAGCGGGAGATTAAGAACCTACGAGCAGTACTTC; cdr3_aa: CASSRTSGRLRTYEQYF
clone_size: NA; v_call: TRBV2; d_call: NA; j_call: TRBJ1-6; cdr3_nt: TGTGCCAGCAGTTATGACAGACGCGACCAAAGCTCCTATAATTCACCCCTCCACTTT; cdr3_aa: CASSYDRRDQSSYNSPLHF
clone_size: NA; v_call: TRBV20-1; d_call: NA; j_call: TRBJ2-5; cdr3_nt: TGCAGTGCCACCGAGGGGACCCAGTACTTC; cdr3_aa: CSATEGTQYF
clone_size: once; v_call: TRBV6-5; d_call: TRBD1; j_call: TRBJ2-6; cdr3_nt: TGTGCCAGCAGTTCGGGACAGGCTGGGGCCAACGTCCTGACTTTC; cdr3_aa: CASSSGQAGANVLTF
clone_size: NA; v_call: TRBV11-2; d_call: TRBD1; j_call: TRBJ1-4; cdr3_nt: TGTGCCAGCAGCCTTGACAGGGGGCTAGTTGGAAAACTGTTTTTT; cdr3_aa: CASSLDRGLVGKLFF
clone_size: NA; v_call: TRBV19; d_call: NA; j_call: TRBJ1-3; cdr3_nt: TGTGCCAGTAGTATGGGGAGCTCTGGAAACACCATATATTTT; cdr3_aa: CASSMGSSGNTIYF
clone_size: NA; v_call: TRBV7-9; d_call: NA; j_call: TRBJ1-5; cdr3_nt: TGTGCCAGCAGCTTAGCCCTCCAGGGTTCCCAGGGGAAGAAGCCCCAGCATTTT; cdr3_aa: CASSLALQGSQGKKPQHF
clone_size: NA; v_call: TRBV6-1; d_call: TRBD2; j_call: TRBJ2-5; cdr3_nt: TGTGCCAGCAGTGAGGGTCTCGGACTAGCGGGGACCCAAGAGACCCAGTACTTC; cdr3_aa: CASSEGLGLAGTQETQYF
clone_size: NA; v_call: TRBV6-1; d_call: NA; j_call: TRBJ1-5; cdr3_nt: TGTGCCAGCAGTGAATCGAGGGCCTGGGGGCCCCAGCATTTT; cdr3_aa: CASSESRAWGPQHF
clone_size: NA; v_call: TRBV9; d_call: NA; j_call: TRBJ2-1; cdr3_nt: TGTGCCAGCAGCCCAGGGCGAGCTTTCATGGACTACAATGAGCAGTTCTTC; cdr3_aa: CASSPGRAFMDYNEQFF
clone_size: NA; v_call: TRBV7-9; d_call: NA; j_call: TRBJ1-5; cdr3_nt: TGTGCCAGCAGCTTAGACCTCAGTCCCAATCAGCCCCAGCATTTT; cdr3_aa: CASSLDLSPNQPQHF
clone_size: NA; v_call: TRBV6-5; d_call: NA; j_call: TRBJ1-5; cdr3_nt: TGTGCCAGCAGCAGAGGGGAGGGTCAGCCCCAGCATTTT; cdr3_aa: CASSRGEGQPQHF
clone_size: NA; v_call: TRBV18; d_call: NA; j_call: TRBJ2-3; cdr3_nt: TGTGCCAGCTCACCACCAAGCGGAGGATTTAGCACAGATACGCAGTATTTT; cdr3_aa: CASSPPSGGFSTDTQYF
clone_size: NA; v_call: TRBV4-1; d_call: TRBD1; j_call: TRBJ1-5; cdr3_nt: TGCGCCAGCAGCCCAACGGACAGGGGAAGTAATCAGCCCCAGCATTTT; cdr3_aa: CASSPTDRGSNQPQHF
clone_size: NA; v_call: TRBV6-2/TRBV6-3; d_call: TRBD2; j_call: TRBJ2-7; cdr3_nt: TGTGCCAGCATCCCGGTTTTAGGTAGCGGGAGCTACGAGCAGTACTTC; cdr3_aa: CASIPVLGSGSYEQYF
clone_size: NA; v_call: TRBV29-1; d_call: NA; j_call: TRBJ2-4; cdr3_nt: TGCAGCGTTGAGTCTCGTCGGGCCAAAAACATTCAGTACTTC; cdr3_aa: CSVESRRAKNIQYF
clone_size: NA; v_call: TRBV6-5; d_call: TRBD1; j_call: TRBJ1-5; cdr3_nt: TGTGCCACCCAGGGACAGACGATCAATCAGCCCCAGCATTTT; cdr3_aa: CATQGQTINQPQHF
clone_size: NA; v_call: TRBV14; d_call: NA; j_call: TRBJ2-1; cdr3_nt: TGTGCCAGCAGCCAAACAGGAAGCTCCTACAATGAGCAGTTCTTC; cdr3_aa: CASSQTGSSYNEQFF
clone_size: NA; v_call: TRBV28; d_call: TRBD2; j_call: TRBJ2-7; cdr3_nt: TGTGCCAGCAGCCTCCTTTCACTAGCGGGCTACGAGCAGTACTTC; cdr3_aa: CASSLLSLAGYEQYF
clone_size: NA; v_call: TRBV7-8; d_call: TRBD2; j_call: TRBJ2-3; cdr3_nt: TGTGCCAGCAGCTTAGGAATGGGCGGGGGGGCCGTGTATACGCAGTATTTT; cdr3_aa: CASSLGMGGGAVYTQYF
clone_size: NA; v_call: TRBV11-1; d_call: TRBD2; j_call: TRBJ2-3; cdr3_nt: TGTGCCAGCAGCTCCTCAAGCGGGAGAGCAGATACGCAGTATTTT; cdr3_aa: CASSSSSGRADTQYF
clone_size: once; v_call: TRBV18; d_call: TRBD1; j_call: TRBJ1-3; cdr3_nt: TGTGCCAGCTCACCCCGGACAGGGGGAACCTCTGGAAACACCATATATTTT; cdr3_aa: CASSPRTGGTSGNTIYF
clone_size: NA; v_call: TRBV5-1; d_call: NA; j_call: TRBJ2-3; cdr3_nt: TGCGCCAGCAGCCCCGGGAACCGCCGCCCAGATACGCAGTATTTT; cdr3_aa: CASSPGNRRPDTQYF
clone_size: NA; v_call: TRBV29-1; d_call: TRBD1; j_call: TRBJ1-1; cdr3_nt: TGCAGCGTTGAAGAGGTGAACAGGGGGAACACTGAAGCTTTCTTT; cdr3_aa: CSVEEVNRGNTEAFF
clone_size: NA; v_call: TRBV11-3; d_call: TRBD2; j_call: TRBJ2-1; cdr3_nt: TGTGCCAGCAGCTCAAGTCGGGGCGGGAGGGGCTACAATGAGCAGTTCTTC; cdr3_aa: CASSSSRGGRGYNEQFF
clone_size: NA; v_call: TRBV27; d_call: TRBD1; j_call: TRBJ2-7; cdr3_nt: TGTGCCAGCACGGACAGGGAAGCAAACTACGAGCAGTACTTC; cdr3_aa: CASTDREANYEQYF
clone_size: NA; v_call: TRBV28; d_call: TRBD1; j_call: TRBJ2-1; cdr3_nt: TGTGCCAGCAGTGGGTGGGGGACAGGGGAGGTCAATGAGCAGTTCTTC; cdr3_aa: CASSGWGTGEVNEQFF
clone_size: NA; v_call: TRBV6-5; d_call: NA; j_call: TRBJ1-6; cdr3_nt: TGTGCCAGCAGTTACGTTTTGGCGGGGAGCAATTCACCCCTCCACTTT; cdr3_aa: CASSYVLAGSNSPLHF
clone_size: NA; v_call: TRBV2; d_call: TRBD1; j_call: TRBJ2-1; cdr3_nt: TGTGCCAGCAGTGAAGACCTGACAGGGCTGGTACCCAATGAGCAGTTCTTC; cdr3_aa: CASSEDLTGLVPNEQFF
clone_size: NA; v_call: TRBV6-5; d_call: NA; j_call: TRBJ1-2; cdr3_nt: TGTGCCAGCAGACCCGGCAGGTTAGCTAACTATGGCTACACCTTC; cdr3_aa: CASRPGRLANYGYTF
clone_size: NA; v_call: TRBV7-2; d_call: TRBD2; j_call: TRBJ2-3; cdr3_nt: TGTGCCAGCAGCCAATCATTAAGAGCGGGGAAAACAGATACGCAGTATTTT; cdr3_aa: CASSQSLRAGKTDTQYF
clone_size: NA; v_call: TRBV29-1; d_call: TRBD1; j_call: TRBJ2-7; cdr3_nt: TGCAGCGTCGAGTTGACAGGGGGTCGGTACGAGCAGTACTTC; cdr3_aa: CSVELTGGRYEQYF
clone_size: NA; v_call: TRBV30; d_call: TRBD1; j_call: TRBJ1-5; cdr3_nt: TGTGCCTGGGGCAGGGGGCGCGGCAATCAGCCCCAGCATTTT; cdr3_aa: CAWGRGRGNQPQHF
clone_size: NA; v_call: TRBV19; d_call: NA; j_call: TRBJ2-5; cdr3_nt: TGTGCCAGTAGTAGTCAGTACCAAGAGACCCAGTACTTC; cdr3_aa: CASSSQYQETQYF
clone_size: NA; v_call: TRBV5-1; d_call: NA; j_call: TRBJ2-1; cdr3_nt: TGCGCCAGCAGCTTGGAAGTAGTTTTCAATGAGCAGTTCTTC; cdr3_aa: CASSLEVVFNEQFF
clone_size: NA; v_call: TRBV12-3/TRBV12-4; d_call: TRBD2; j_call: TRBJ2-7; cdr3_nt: TGTGCCAGCCTATATAGCGGGGACGACGAGCAGTACTTC; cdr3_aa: CASLYSGDDEQYF
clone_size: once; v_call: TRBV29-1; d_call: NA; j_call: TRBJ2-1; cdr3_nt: TGCAGCGTAGTTCAGTACAATGAGCAGTTCTTC; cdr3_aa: CSVVQYNEQFF
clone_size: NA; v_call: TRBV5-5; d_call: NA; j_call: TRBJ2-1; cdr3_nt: TGTGCCAGCAGCTTGGGGACAGACGACAATGAGCAGTTCTTC; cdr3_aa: CASSLGTDDNEQFF
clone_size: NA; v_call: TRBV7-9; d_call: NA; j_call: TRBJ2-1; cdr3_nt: TGTGCCAGCAGCTCCCGGACTCTCGTAGGAGGACCGAATCTAAATGAGCAGTTCTTC; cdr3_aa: CASSSRTLVGGPNLNEQFF
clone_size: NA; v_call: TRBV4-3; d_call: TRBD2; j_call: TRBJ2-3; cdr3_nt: TGCGCCAGCAGCCTGGGACTATACACAGATACGCAGTATTTT; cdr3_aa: CASSLGLYTDTQYF
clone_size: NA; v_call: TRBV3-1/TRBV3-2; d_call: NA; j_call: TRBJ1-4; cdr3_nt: TGTGCCAGCAGCCAGTGGGCAGATAATGAAAAACTGTTTTTT; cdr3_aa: CASSQWADNEKLFF
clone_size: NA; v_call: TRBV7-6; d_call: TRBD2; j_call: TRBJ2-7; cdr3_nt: TGTGCCAGCAGTTTTAGCGGGGTCTACGAGCAGTACTTC; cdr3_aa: CASSFSGVYEQYF
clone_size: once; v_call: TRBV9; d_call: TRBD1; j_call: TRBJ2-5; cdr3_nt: TGTGCCAGCAGCGTCCTACCTACAGGGGAAGAGACCCAGTACTTC; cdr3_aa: CASSVLPTGEETQYF
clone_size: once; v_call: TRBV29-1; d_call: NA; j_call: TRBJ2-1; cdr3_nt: TGCAGCGTTAGGACTGGGTACAATGAGCAGTTCTTC; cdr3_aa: CSVRTGYNEQFF
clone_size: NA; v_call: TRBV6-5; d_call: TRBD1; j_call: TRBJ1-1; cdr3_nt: TGTGCCAGCAGAAGGACAGGGATGAACACTGAAGCTTTCTTT; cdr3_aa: CASRRTGMNTEAFF
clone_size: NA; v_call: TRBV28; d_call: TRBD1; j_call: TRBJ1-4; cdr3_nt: TGTGCCAGCCTGAGGGGACAGTATAATGAAAAACTGTTTTTT; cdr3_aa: CASLRGQYNEKLFF
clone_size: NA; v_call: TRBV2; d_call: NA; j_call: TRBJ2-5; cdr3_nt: TGTGCCAGCAGACAGGGTATACCCCAAGAGACCCAGTACTTC; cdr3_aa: CASRQGIPQETQYF
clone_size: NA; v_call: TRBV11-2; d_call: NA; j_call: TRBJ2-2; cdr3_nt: TGTGCCAGCAGCTTAGTACAGGGTCGCCACGGGGAGCTGTTTTTT; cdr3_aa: CASSLVQGRHGELFF
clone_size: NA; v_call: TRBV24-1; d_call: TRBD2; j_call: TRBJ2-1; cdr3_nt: TGTGCCACCAGTGATTTTAGGCCGGAGGCGGGAGAAAGGCAGTTCTTC; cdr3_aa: CATSDFRPEAGERQFF
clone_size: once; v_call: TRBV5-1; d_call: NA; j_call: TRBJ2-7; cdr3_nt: TGCGCCAGCAGCTTGACAGTCTCCTACGAGCAGTACTTC; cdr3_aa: CASSLTVSYEQYF